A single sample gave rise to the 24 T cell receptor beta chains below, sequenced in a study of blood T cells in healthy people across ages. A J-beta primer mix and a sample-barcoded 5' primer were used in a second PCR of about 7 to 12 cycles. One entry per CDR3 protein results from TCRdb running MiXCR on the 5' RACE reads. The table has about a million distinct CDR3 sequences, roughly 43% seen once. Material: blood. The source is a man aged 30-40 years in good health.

The CDR3 region has the DNA TGTGCCAGCAGCGACAGGGGGCGTCTAACAGATACGCAGTATTTT. It specifies CASSDRGRLTDTQYF. V and J are TRBV7-3 and TRBJ2-3; 10 positions agree with TRBD1. Per germline, CDR1 SGHTA and CDR2 FQGTGA. This CDR3 comprises 15 residues. V shed 5 bases, J shed 3 bases, and the junction held 5 bases outside the gene matches.

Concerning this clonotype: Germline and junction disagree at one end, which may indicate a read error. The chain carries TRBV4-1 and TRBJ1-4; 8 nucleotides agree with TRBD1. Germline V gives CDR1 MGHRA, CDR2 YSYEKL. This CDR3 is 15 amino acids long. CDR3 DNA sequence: TGCACCAGCAGCCATGGCGGACAGGGAGGGGAAAAACTGTTTTTT. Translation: CTSSHGGQGGEKLFF.

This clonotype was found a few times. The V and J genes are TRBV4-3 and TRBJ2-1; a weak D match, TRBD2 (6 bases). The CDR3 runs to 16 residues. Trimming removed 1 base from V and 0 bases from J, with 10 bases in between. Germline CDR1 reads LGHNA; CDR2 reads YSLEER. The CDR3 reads CASSQGREGSYNEQFF. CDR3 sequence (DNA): TGCGCCAGCAGCCAAGGGCGGGAAGGCTCCTACAATGAGCAGTTCTTC.

CDR3 bases: TGTGCCAGCAGTTTAGCGGGGGCCCCAGATACGCAGTATTTT. Translating it yields CASSLAGAPDTQYF. The gene calls are TRBV28 and TRBJ2-3; a possible D gene is TRBD2 (7 bases). Germline V gene data show CDR1 as MDHEN and CDR2 as SYDVKM. V lost 2 bases to trimming and J lost 4 bases, with 10 bases between them. The CDR3 is 14 residues long. Using reference TRBV28 and TRBJ2-3 for the parts outside the CDR3, the full variable domain is DVKVTQSSRYLVKRTGEKVFLECVQDMDHENMFWYRQDPGLGLRLIYFSYDVKMKEKGDIPEGYSVSREKKERFSLILESASTNQTSMYLCASSLAGAPDTQYFGPGTRLTVL.

The CDR3 is CASSSRGSGNTEAFF. The CDR3 region has the DNA TGTGCCAGCAGCTCCAGGGGAAGTGGGAACACTGAAGCTTTCTTT. The gene calls are TRBV3-1 and TRBJ1-1, with D possibly being TRBD1 (6 bases). The germline V and J ends were trimmed by 5 bases and 1 base, with 14 bases remaining between them. Germline V gives CDR1 LGHDT, CDR2 YNNKEL (reference sequence). CDR3 size: 15 residues.

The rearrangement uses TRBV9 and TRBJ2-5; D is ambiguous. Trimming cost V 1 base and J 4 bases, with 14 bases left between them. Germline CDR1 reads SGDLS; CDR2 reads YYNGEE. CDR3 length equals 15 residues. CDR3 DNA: TGTGCCAGCAGCGTATCCGATAGGCAGGCAGAGACCCAGTACTTC. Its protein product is CASSVSDRQAETQYF.

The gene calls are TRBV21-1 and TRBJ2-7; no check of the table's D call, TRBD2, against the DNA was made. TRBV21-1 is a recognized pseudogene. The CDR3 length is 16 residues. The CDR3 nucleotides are TGTGCCAGCACCCGCTTTCTTTCCGGGCCACCTTACGAGCAGTACTTC. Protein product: CASTRFLSGPPYEQYF.

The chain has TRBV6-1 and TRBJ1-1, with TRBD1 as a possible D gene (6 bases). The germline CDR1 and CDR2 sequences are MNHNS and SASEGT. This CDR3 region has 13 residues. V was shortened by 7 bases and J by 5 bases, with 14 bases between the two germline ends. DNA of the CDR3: TGTGCCAGCACCTCGGACAGTAGAACTGAAGCTTTCTTT. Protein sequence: CASTSDSRTEAFF.

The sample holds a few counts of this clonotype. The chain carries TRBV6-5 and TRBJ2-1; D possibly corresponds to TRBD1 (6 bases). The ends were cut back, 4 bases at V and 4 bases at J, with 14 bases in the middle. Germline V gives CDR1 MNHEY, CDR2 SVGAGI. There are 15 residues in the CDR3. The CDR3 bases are TGTGCCAGCAGTTCCCTGACAGGATTGTACAATGAGCAGTTCTTC. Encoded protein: CASSSLTGLYNEQFF.

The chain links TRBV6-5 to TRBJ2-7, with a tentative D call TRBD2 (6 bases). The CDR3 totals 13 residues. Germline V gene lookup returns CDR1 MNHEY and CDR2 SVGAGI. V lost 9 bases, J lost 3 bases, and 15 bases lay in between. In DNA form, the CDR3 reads TGTGCCAGTAGGGACTCCTTATACTACGAGCAGTACTTC. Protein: CASRDSLYYEQYF.

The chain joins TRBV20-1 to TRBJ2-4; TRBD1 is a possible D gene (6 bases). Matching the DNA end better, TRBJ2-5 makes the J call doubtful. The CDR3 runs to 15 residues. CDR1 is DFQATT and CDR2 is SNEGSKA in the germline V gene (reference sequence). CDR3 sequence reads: CSASEQGHKGETQYF. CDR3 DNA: TGCAGTGCTAGTGAACAGGGTCACAAGGGGGAGACCCAGTACTTC.

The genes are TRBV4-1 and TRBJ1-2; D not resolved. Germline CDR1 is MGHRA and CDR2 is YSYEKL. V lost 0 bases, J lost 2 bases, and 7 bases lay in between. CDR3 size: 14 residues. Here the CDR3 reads CASSQDIANYGYTF. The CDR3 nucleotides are TGCGCCAGCAGCCAAGATATAGCGAACTATGGCTACACCTTC.

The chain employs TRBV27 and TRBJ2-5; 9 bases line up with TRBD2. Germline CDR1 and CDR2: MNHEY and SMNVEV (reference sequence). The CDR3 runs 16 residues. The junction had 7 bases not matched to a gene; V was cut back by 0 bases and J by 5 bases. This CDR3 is CASSLSLAGNWETQYF. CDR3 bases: TGTGCCAGCAGTTTATCCCTAGCGGGGAATTGGGAGACCCAGTACTTC.

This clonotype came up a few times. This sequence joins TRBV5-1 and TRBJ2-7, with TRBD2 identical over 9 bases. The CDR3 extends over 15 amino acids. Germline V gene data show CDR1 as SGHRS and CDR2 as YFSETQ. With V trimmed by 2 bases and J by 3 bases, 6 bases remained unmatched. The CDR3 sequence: CASSLSAGGDYEQYF. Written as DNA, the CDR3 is TGCGCCAGCAGCTTATCAGCGGGGGGCGACTACGAGCAGTACTTC.

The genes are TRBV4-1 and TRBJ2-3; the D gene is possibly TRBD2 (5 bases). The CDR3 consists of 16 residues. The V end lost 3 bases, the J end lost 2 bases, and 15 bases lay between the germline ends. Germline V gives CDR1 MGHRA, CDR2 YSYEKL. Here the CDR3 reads CASSQTDSYPTDTQYF. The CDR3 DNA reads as TGCGCCAGCAGCCAGACGGACTCCTACCCCACAGATACGCAGTATTTT.

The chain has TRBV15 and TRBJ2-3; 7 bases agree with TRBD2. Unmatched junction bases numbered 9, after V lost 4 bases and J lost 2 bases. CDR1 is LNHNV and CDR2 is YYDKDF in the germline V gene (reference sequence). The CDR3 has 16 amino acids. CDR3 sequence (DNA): TGTGCCACCAGCACCACTGGGGGGGACCCCACAGATACGCAGTATTTT. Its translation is CATSTTGGDPTDTQYF.

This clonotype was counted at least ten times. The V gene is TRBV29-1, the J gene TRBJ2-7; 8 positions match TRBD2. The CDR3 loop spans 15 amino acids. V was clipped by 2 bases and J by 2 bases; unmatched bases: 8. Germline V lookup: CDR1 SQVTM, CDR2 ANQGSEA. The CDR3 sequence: CSVEFQAGVTYEQYF. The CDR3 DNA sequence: TGCAGCGTTGAATTCCAAGCGGGGGTTACCTACGAGCAGTACTTC.

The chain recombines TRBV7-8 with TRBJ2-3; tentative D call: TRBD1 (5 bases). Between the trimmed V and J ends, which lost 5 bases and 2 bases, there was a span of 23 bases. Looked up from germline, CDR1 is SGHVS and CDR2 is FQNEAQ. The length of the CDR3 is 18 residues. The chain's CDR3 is CASSDLIGVRQSTDTQYF. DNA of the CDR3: TGTGCCAGCAGCGACCTGATAGGGGTTCGGCAGTCCACAGATACGCAGTATTTT.

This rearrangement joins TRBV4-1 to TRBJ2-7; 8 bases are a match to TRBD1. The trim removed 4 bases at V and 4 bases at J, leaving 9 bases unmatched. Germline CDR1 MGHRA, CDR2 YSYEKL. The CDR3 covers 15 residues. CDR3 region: CASSPPGTGDYEQYF. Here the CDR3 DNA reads TGCGCCAGCAGCCCCCCCGGGACAGGAGATTACGAGCAGTACTTC.

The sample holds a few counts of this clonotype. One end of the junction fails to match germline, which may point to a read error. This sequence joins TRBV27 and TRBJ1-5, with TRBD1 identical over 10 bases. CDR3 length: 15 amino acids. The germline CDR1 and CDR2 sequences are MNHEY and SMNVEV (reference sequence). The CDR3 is CASSLTGGSNQPQHF. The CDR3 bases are TGCGCCAGCAGCCTGACAGGGGGCAGCAATCAGCCCCAGCATTTT.

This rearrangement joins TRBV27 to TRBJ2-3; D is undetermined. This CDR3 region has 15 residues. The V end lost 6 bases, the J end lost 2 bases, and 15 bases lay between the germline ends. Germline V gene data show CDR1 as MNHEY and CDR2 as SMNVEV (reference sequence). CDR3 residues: CASRQSALLTDTQYF. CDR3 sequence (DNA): TGTGCCAGCAGACAGTCTGCCCTTCTCACAGATACGCAGTATTTT.

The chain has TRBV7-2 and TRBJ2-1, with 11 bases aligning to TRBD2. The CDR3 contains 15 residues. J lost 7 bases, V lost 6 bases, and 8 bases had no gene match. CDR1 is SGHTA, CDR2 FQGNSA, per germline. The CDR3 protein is CASSTIAGGRNEQFF. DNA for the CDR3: TGTGCCAGCAGTACCATAGCGGGGGGGCGGAATGAGCAGTTCTTC.

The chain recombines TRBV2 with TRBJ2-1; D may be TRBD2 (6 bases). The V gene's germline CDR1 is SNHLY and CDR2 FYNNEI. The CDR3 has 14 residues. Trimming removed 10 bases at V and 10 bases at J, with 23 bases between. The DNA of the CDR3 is TGTGCCAACCCGGGGAAGGAGGGGCAGAAGGAGCAGTTCTTC. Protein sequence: CANPGKEGQKEQFF.

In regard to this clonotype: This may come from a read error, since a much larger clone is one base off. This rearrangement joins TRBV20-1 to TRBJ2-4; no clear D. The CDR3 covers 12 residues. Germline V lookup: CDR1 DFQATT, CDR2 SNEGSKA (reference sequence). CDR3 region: CGALMSKNIQYF. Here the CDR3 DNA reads TGCGGTGCTCTCATGTCTAAAAACATTCAGTACTTC.